This TCR beta chain was captured by sequencing in a study of response to subunit inactivated influenza vaccine. The CDR3 covers 13 residues. The germline CDR1 and CDR2 sequences are SGHAT and FQNNGV. Trimming removed 5 bases at V and 6 bases at J, with 8 bases between. TCRdb redid the calling of the RT-PCR reads with MiXCR, one entry per CDR3 protein. The sample includes about 620,000 distinct CDR3 sequences, 11% of them seen just once. The data also belong to a second study, concerning T cells expressing NK-cell markers. That publication notes: TCR beta cDNA was generated via 5'RACE template switching incorporating UMIs. Sequenced donors, eight in total, included seven who were HCMV-seropositive and one who was seronegative.

The source material was PBMCs from blood, sampled on the day of vaccination. The sequence was obtained from a man aged 45 to 65 who received an inactivated influenza vaccine. The chain joins TRBV11-2 to TRBJ2-6; no clear D. The DNA for the CDR3 is TGTGCCAGCAGCCCCGGACCGGCCAACGTCCTGACTTTC. Translating it yields CASSPGPANVLTF.